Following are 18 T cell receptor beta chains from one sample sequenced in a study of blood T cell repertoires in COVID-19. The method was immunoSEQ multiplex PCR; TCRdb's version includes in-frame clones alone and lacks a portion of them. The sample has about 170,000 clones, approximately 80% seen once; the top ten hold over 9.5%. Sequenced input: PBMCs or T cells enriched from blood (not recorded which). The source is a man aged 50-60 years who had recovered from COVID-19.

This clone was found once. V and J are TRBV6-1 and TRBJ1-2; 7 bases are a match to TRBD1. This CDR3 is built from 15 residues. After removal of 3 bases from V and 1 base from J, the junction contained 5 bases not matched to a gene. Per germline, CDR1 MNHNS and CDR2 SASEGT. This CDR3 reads CASSDRTGLNYGYTF. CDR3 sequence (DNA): TGTGCCAGCAGTGATAGGACAGGACTTAACTATGGCTACACCTTC.

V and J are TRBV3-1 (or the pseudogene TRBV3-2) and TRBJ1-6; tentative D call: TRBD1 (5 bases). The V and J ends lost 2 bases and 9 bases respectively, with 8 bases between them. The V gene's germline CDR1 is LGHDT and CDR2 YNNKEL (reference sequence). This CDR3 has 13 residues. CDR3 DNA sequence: TGTGCCAGCAGCCAATACAGGTCTTCACCCCTCCACTTT. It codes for CASSQYRSSPLHF.

CDR3: CASSLGQGALEETQYF. The DNA of the CDR3 is TGTGCCAGCAGCTTAGGTCAGGGGGCGCTTGAGGAGACCCAGTACTTC. V gene TRBV11-2 combines with J gene TRBJ2-5; TRBD1 matches 8 bases. V was clipped by 1 base and J by 5 bases; unmatched bases: 9. CDR3 length: 16 amino acids. Germline CDR1 SGHAT, CDR2 FQNNGV.

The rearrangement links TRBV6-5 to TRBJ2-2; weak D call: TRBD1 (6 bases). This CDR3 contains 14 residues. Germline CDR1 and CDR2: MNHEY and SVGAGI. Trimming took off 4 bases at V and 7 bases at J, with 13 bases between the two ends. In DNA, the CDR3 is TGTGCCAGCAGTTCTGCAGGGGCTGGCGGGGAGCTGTTTTTT. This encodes CASSSAGAGGELFF.

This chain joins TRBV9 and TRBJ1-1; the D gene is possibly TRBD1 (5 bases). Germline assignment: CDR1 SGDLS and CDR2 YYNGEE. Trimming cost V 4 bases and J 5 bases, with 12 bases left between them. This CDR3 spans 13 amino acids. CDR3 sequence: CASSTRQWTEAFF. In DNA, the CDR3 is TGTGCCAGCAGCACCCGACAGTGGACTGAAGCTTTCTTT.

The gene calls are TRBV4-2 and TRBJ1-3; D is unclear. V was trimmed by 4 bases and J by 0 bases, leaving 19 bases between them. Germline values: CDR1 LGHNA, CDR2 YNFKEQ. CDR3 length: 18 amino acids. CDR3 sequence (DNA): TGTGCCAGCAGCCTTGGGCCTCTGGCAGTCGGCTCTGGAAACACCATATATTTT. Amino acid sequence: CASSLGPLAVGSGNTIYF.

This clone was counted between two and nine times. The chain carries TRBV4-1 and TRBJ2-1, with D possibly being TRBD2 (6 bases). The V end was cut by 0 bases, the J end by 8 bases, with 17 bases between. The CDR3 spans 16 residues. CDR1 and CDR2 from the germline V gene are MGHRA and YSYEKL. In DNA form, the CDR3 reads TGCGCCAGCAGCCAAGAGACGGGCCTAGCGATTGATGAGCAGTTCTTC. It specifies CASSQETGLAIDEQFF.

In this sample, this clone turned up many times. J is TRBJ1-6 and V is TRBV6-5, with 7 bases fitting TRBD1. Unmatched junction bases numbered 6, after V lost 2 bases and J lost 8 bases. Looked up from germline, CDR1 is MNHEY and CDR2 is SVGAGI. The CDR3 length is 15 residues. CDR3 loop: CASSYTTGVDSPLHF. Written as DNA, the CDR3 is TGTGCCAGCAGTTACACCACAGGGGTTGATTCACCCCTCCACTTT.

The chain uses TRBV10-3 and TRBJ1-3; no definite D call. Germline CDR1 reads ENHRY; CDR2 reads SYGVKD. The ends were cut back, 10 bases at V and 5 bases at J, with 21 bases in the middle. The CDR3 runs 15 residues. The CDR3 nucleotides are TGTGCCACCAATTGGGTCTCGGGAGAGCGAAACACCATATATTTT. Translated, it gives CATNWVSGERNTIYF.

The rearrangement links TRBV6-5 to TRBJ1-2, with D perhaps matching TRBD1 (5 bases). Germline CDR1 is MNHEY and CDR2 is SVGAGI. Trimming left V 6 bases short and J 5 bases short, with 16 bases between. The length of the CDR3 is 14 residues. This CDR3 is CASRPGPELYGYTF. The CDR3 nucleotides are TGTGCCAGCAGGCCAGGGCCGGAGTTATATGGCTACACCTTC.

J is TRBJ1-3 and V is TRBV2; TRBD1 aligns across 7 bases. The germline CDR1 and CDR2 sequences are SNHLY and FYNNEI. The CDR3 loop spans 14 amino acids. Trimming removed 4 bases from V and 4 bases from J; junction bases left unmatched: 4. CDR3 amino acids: CASSGDRAGNTIYF. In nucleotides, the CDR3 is TGTGCCAGCAGTGGAGACAGGGCGGGAAACACCATATATTTT. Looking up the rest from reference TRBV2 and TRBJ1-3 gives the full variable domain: EPEVTQTPSHQVTQMGQEVILRCVPISNHLYFYWYRQILGQKVEFLVSFYNNEISEKSEIFDDQFSVERPDGSNFTLKIRSTKLEDSAMYFCASSGDRAGNTIYFGEGSWLTVV.

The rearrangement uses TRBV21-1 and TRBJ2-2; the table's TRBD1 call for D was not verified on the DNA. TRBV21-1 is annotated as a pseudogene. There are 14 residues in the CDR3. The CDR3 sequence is CASRDRDRTGELFF. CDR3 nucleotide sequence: TGTGCCAGCCGTGACAGGGATCGGACCGGGGAGCTGTTTTTT.

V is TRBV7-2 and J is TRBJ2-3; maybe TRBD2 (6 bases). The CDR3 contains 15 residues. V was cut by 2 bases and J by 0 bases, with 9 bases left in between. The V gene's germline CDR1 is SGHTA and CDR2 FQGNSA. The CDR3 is CASSLRGVSTDTQYF. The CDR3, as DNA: TGTGCCAGCAGCTTACGCGGGGTTAGCACAGATACGCAGTATTTT.

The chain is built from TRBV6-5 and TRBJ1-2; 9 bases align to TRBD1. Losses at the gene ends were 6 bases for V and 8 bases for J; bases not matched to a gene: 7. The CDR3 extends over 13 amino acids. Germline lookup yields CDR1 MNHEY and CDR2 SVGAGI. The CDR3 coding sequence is TGTGCCAGCAGGGACAGGGGATTGGCGGGCTACACCTTC. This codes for CASRDRGLAGYTF.

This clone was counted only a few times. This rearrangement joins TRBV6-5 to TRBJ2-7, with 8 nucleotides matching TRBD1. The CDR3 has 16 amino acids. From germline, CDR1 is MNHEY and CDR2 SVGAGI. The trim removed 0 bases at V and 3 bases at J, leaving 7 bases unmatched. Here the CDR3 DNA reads TGTGCCAGCAGTTACTCGTTCAGGACAGGGCACTACGAGCAGTACTTC. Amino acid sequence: CASSYSFRTGHYEQYF.

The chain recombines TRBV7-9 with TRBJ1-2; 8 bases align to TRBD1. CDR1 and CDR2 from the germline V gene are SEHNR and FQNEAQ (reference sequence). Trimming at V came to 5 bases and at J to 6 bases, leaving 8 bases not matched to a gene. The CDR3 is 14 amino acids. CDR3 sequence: CASSTWTGKDGYTF. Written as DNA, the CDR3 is TGTGCCAGCAGCACCTGGACAGGGAAGGATGGCTACACCTTC.

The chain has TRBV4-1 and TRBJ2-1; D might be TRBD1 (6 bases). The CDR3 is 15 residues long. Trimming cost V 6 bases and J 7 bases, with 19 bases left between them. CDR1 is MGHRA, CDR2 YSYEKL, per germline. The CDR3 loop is CASSLTGMGINEQFF. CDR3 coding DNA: TGCGCCAGCAGTCTCACAGGGATGGGAATTAATGAGCAGTTCTTC.

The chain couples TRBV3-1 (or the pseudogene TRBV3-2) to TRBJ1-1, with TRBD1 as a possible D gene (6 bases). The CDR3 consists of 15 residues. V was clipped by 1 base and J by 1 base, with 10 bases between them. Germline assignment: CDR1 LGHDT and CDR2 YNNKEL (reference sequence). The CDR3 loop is CASSQGWGQNTEAFF. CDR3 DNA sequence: TGTGCCAGCAGCCAAGGGTGGGGACAGAACACTGAAGCTTTCTTT.